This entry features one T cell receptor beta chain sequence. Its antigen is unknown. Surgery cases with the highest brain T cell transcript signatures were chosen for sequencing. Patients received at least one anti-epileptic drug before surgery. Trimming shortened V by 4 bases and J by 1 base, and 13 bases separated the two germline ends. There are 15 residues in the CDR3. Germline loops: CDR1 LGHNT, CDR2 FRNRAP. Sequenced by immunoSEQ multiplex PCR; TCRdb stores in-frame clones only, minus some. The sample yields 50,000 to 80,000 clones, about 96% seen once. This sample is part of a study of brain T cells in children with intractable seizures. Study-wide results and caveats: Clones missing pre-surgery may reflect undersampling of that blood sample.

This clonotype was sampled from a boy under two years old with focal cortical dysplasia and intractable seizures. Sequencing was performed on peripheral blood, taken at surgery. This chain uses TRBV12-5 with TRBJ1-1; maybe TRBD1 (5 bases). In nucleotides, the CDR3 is TGTGCTAGTGGTTGGAATGCCGGACAGAACACTGAAGCTTTCTTT. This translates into CASGWNAGQNTEAFF.